Each of the 18 T cell receptor beta chains below was sequenced from the same sample in a study of control samples from healthy donors and cancer patients. Libraries were prepared by immunoSEQ multiplex PCR; TCRdb keeps only in-frame clonotypes and omits some of them. The sample includes 90,000 to 100,000 clones, over 60% of them seen just once. The sequencing input was blood. The receptors derive from a woman in her 30s in good health.

This clone was observed a single time. The chain recombines TRBV7-2 with TRBJ2-3; unclear D gene. The CDR3 contains 14 residues. Trimming stripped 3 bases from V and 2 bases from J, with 9 bases between. CDR1 and CDR2 (germline): SGHTA, FQGNSA. CDR3 coding DNA: TGTGCCAGCAGCTTTAGTGGGTACACAGATACGCAGTATTTT. Its protein product is CASSFSGYTDTQYF.

This chain joins TRBV6-2 or TRBV6-3 and TRBJ2-3; D is ambiguous. Germline values: CDR1 MNHEY, CDR2 SVGEGT. The V end was cut by 2 bases, the J end by 3 bases, with 3 bases between. This CDR3 is built from 12 residues. Written as DNA, the CDR3 is TGTGCCAGCAGTTACCCGACAGATACGCAGTATTTT. Amino acids: CASSYPTDTQYF.

This CDR3 is CASSRGTGGGTNTEAFF. CDR3 bases: TGTGCCAGTAGCCGGGGGACAGGCGGAGGGACGAACACTGAAGCTTTCTTT. This chain connects TRBV19 to TRBJ1-1; 8 positions agree with TRBD1. Germline V gene lookup returns CDR1 LNHDA and CDR2 SQIVND (reference sequence). With V trimmed by 6 bases and J by 1 base, 13 bases remained unmatched. CDR3 length: 17 residues.

The chain links TRBV7-9 to TRBJ2-2, with a possible D match to TRBD1 (6 bases). The V gene lost 5 bases and the J gene lost 0 bases, with 10 bases spanning the gap. This CDR3 region has 15 residues. Germline V gives CDR1 SEHNR, CDR2 FQNEAQ (reference sequence). The CDR3 DNA is TGTGCCAGCAGCAAACGGACAGCGAACACCGGGGAGCTGTTTTTT. This encodes CASSKRTANTGELFF.

The chain employs TRBV27 and TRBJ2-6; the D call may be TRBD1 or TRBD2 (5 bases each). Per germline, CDR1 MNHEY and CDR2 SMNVEV (reference sequence). V was trimmed by 0 bases and J by 0 bases, leaving 12 bases between them. The CDR3 contains 18 residues. CDR3 protein: CASSLSPGTSSGANVLTF. The CDR3, as DNA: TGTGCCAGCAGTTTATCTCCAGGGACGTCCTCTGGGGCCAACGTCCTGACTTTC.

The chain combines TRBV7-8 with TRBJ1-1; D is uncertain. Trimming removed 1 base from V and 4 bases from J, with 10 bases in between. The CDR3 loop spans 14 amino acids. CDR1 and CDR2 from the germline V gene are SGHVS and FQNEAQ. The CDR3 spells CASSLGLWSTEAFF. The CDR3 DNA reads as TGTGCCAGCAGCTTAGGGTTGTGGTCCACTGAAGCTTTCTTT.

With regard to this clone: Mismatch with germline at one junction end may stem from a read error. The chain combines TRBV30 with TRBJ1-4; no firm D call. The CDR3 is 13 amino acids. Germline V lookup: CDR1 GTSNPN, CDR2 SVGIG (reference sequence). CDR3 in DNA: TGTGCCTGGAGCTTGGGCCTGAAGGAGAATACTATTTTT. Translating gives CAWSLGLKENTIF. Based on the CDR3 plus reference TRBV30 and TRBJ1-4, the full variable domain is SQTIHQWPATLVQPVGSPLSLECTVEGTSNPNLYWYRQAAGRGLQLLFYSVGIGQISSEVPQNLSASRPQDRQFILSSKKLLLSDSGFYLCAWSLGLKENTIFGSGTQLSVL.

By share, this clone counts as medium-sized (0.01 to 0.1%). The V and J genes are TRBV7-9 and TRBJ2-7; weak D call: TRBD1 (6 bases). Trimming left V 5 bases short and J 7 bases short, with 24 bases between. CDR3 length: 16 amino acids. CDR1 is SEHNR and CDR2 is FQNEAQ in the germline V gene (reference sequence). CDR3 in amino acids: CASSPDPGRGRREQYF. The DNA of the CDR3 is TGTGCCAGCAGCCCCGACCCAGGCAGGGGAAGGAGGGAGCAGTACTTC.

J is TRBJ2-3 and V is TRBV7-7; TRBD1 or TRBD2 may be the D gene (6 bases each). V was trimmed by 8 bases and J by 2 bases, leaving 17 bases between them. The CDR3 loop spans 15 amino acids. Germline CDR1 reads SSHAT; CDR2 reads FNYEAQ (reference sequence). The CDR3 DNA follows: TGTGCCAGCTCTAGAGTCGGGGGCCCCACAGATACGCAGTATTTT. It specifies CASSRVGGPTDTQYF.

This chain joins TRBV6-5 and TRBJ1-1; D is ambiguous. Germline V gene lookup returns CDR1 MNHEY and CDR2 SVGAGI. Trimming cost V 7 bases and J 3 bases, with 18 bases left between them. The CDR3 covers 15 residues. The CDR3 protein is CASIERIGLHTEAFF. The DNA for the CDR3 is TGTGCCAGCATAGAGAGAATAGGACTTCACACTGAAGCTTTCTTT.

Note on this clone: The junction differs from germline at one of its ends, possibly a read error. Other DNA sequences of this sample code for an identical CDR3. The CDR3 DNA is TGTGCCAGCAGTAATCCGGGACAGGGGAGGACTGAAGCTTTCTTT. Translating it yields CASSNPGQGRTEAFF. V usage is TRBV19 and J usage is TRBJ1-1; TRBD1 agrees at 10 bases. The CDR3 covers 15 residues. Germline V lookup: CDR1 LNHDA, CDR2 SQIVND (reference sequence).

This sequence joins TRBV18 and TRBJ2-3; 7 nucleotides agree with TRBD1. Germline-derived CDR1 and CDR2 are KGHSH and LQKENI. Trimming took 2 bases from V and 3 from J; bases not matched to a gene: 5. The CDR3 runs 15 residues. The CDR3 sequence is CASSPSQGVTDTQYF. CDR3 DNA sequence: TGTGCCAGCTCACCATCCCAGGGGGTGACAGATACGCAGTATTTT.

This clone was observed a few times. V gene TRBV24-1 combines with J gene TRBJ1-5, with 7 bases that match TRBD1. CDR3 length: 14 amino acids. V was pared by 6 bases and J by 3 bases, with 4 bases of the junction left unmatched. CDR1 and CDR2 (germline): KGHDR, SFDVKD. The CDR3, as DNA: TGTGCCACCAGTACGGGACAGACCAATCAGCCCCAGCATTTT. Protein product: CATSTGQTNQPQHF.

This rearrangement joins TRBV6-1 to TRBJ2-7; D not certain. Germline CDR1 reads MNHNS; CDR2 reads SASEGT. The CDR3 is 13 residues long. V lost 0 bases, J lost 3 bases, and 6 bases lay in between. Written as DNA, the CDR3 is TGTGCCAGCAGTGAAGCGCGTCACTACGAGCAGTACTTC. It codes for CASSEARHYEQYF.

Only one count was recorded for this clone. J is TRBJ2-4 and V is TRBV5-6; D might be TRBD1 or TRBD2, each matching 5 bases. V was trimmed by 2 bases and J by 0 bases, leaving 9 bases between them. This CDR3 is 15 amino acids long. Germline V gene lookup returns CDR1 SGHDT and CDR2 YYEEEE. In DNA form, the CDR3 reads TGTGCCAGCAGCTTACCGGGGACAGCCAAAAACATTCAGTACTTC. This sequence encodes CASSLPGTAKNIQYF.

Regarding this clone: The sample carries other DNA sequences with the same CDR3. V gene TRBV19 combines with J gene TRBJ1-5; the D gene is possibly TRBD1 (5 bases). In germline, CDR1 is LNHDA, CDR2 SQIVND (reference sequence). V was cut by 3 bases and J by 2 bases, with 8 bases left in between. CDR3 length: 14 residues. The CDR3 is CASSILRGNQPQHF. The CDR3, as DNA: TGTGCCAGTAGTATTCTCAGGGGCAATCAGCCCCAGCATTTT.

The chain is built from TRBV5-6 and TRBJ2-5; D not certain. This CDR3 contains 16 residues. Trimming left V 3 bases short and J 1 base short, with 16 bases between. The V gene's germline CDR1 is SGHDT and CDR2 YYEEEE. CDR3 in amino acids: CASSSALAATQETQYF. The CDR3 nucleotides read TGTGCCAGCAGCTCCGCCTTGGCAGCGACCCAAGAGACCCAGTACTTC. Drawing the rest from reference TRBV5-6 and TRBJ2-5, the complete variable domain is DAGVTQSPTHLIKTRGQQVTLRCSPKSGHDTVSWYQQALGQGPQFIFQYYEEEERQRGNFPDRFSGHQFPNYSSELNVNALLLGDSALYLCASSSALAATQETQYFGPGTRLLVL.

This clone has only a few counts. The chain employs TRBV7-9 and TRBJ1-2; D remains ambiguous. Germline CDR1 reads SEHNR; CDR2 reads FQNEAQ (reference sequence). This CDR3 region has 13 residues. V lost 7 bases and J lost 2, with 11 bases in between. CDR3 region: CASTLWQNYGYTF. DNA for the CDR3: TGTGCCAGCACCCTCTGGCAGAACTATGGCTACACCTTC.